This passage covers 2 T cell receptor beta chains from one sample sequenced in a study of CD8+CD57+ T cells in acquired aplastic anemia. CDR3 and TCR beta VDJ profiling relied on genomic DNA as the template. TCRdb re-called the reads with MiXCR, one entry per CDR3 protein. The profile shows around 210,000 distinct CDR3 sequences, about 62% of them singletons. Individuals selected for sequencing had exhibited CD8+CD57+ cell expansion on flow cytometry. The specimen sequenced was sorted CD4+, CD8+, or CD8+CD57+ T cells (not recorded which) from PBMCs. These receptor sequences come from a human donor with aplastic anemia.

The table lists this clonotype with a count of one. V usage is TRBV20-1 and J usage is TRBJ2-3; 13 bases line up with TRBD2. The CDR3 spans 17 residues. Germline CDR1 and CDR2: DFQATT and SNEGSKA (reference sequence). V shed 5 bases and J 4 bases; nucleotides not matched to a gene: 12. Here the CDR3 reads CSASGTSGAAGPDTQYF. Written as DNA, the CDR3 is TGCAGTGCTTCCGGGACTAGCGGGGCCGCGGGGCCAGATACGCAGTATTTT.

In this sample, this clonotype turned up once. The V gene is TRBV10-3, the J gene TRBJ2-3, with D tentatively TRBD2 (6 bases). Trimming pared 2 bases from V and 2 bases from J, leaving 8 bases between. Looked up from germline, CDR1 is ENHRY and CDR2 is SYGVKD. This CDR3 spans 14 amino acids. Here the CDR3 DNA reads TGTGCCATCAGTGAGACGGGGGTCACAGATACGCAGTATTTT. Translation gives CAISETGVTDTQYF.